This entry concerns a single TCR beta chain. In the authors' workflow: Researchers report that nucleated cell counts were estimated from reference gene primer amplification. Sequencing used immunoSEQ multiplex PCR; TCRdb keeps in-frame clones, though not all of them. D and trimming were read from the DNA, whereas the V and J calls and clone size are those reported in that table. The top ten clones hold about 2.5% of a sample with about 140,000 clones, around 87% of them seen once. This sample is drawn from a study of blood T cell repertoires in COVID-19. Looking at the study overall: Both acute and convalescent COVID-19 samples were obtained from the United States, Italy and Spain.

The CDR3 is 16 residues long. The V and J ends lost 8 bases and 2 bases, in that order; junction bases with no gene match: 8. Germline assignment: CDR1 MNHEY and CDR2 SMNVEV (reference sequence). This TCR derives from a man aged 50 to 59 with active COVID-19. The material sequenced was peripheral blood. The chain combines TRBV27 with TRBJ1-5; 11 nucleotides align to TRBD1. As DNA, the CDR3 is TGTGCCAGCCGTGTTGGACAGGGGGCAGGCAATCAGCCCCAGCATTTT. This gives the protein CASRVGQGAGNQPQHF.